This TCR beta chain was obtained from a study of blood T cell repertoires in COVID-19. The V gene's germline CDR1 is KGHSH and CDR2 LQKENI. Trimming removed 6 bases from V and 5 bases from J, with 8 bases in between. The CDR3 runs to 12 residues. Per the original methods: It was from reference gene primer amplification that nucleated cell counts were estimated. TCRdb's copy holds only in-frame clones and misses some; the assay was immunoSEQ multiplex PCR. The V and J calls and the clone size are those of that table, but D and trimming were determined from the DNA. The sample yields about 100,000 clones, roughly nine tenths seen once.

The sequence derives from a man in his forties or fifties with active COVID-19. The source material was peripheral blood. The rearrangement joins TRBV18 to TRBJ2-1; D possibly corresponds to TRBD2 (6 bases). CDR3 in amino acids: CASSTGDNEQFF. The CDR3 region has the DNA TGTGCCAGCTCGACGGGGGACAATGAGCAGTTCTTC.